These T cell receptor beta chains were read from a single sample in a study of blood T cell repertoires in COVID-19. Some clones are missing from TCRdb's copy, which holds only in-frame ones; the method was immunoSEQ multiplex PCR. The table includes fewer than 150,000 clones, approximately 90% detected once. Source material: peripheral blood. Every receptor here comes from a woman aged 45-60 years with acute or convalescent COVID-19. Each CDR3 is given with its conserved first and last residue. Fields, in order: D gene, V gene, clone size, J gene, CDR3 DNA, CDR3 protein. The D gene is left open where the match is weak. Only some rows state a clone size, as once, few, many or a class for expanded clones.

-	TRBV13	-	TRBJ2-1	TGTGCCAGCAGCTACGGGACTTCCTACAATGAGCAGTTCTTC	CASSYGTSYNEQFF
-	TRBV6-1	-	TRBJ2-7	TGTGCCAGCAGTGAAGATGGAGCAGGGCGAGAGCAGTACTTC	CASSEDGAGREQYF
-	TRBV19	-	TRBJ2-7	TGTGCCAGTAGTATTACCAGGGGTTCGAAATACGAGCAGTACTTC	CASSITRGSKYEQYF
-	TRBV29-1	-	TRBJ1-2	TGCAGCGTTCTGCTGGGCCGGAACTATGGCTACACCTTC	CSVLLGRNYGYTF
-	TRBV2	few	TRBJ1-3	TGTGCCAGCACCCAAGGGGTAGCCTCTGGAAACACCATATATTTT	CASTQGVASGNTIYF
-	TRBV19	-	TRBJ1-5	TGTGACTACTACCGTTGGGGGGGGCTAAATCAGCCCCAGCATTTT	CDYYRWGGLNQPQHF
-	TRBV6-6	-	TRBJ1-2	TGTGCCAGCAGCCCCACGGGGGGTGGCTACACCTTC	CASSPTGGGYTF
TRBD1	TRBV10-2	-	TRBJ2-3	TGCGCCAGCGCTACGGGACAGGGGGCACTTACGCAGTATTTT	CASATGQGALTQYF
-	TRBV6-5	-	TRBJ1-1	TGTGCCAGCAGTTCCCGGGTCCGAGATAGCACTGAAGCTTTCTTT	CASSSRVRDSTEAFF
TRBD1	TRBV19	once	TRBJ2-3	TGTGCCAGTAGCCCGGGACAGGGAGCTACAGATACGCAGTATTTT	CASSPGQGATDTQYF
TRBD1	TRBV7-8	-	TRBJ1-5	TGTGCCAGCAGCTATGGACAGGGGACACGTCTTAGTCAGCCCCAGCATTTT	CASSYGQGTRLSQPQHF
TRBD2	TRBV3-1/TRBV3-2	-	TRBJ2-2	TGTGCCAGCAGCCAAGGGGAGGGGACCGGGGAGCTGTTTTTT	CASSQGEGTGELFF
-	TRBV6-1	-	TRBJ2-7	TGTGCCAGCAGTGACAGGGGCTACGAGCAGTACTTC	CASSDRGYEQYF
-	TRBV5-6	-	TRBJ1-1	TGTGCCAGCAGCCGGTACCTAGAGTGGGCTTTCTTT	CASSRYLEWAFF
TRBD2	TRBV5-5	-	TRBJ2-5	TGTGCCAGCAGCTCCCGGACTAGCGGGGGGCCGGAGTCACGGACCCAGTACTTC	CASSSRTSGGPESRTQYF
-	TRBV12-1	-	TRBJ2-4	TGTGCCAGCAGACTTCCCGGGACTAGCGGGGGAGACAAAAACATTCAGTACTTC	CASRLPGTSGGDKNIQYF
-	TRBV6-2/TRBV6-3	-	TRBJ2-7	TGTGCCAGCAGTTACCCCCCACCAAAACAGGGAGTCAGGAACGAGCAGTACTTC	CASSYPPPKQGVRNEQYF
TRBD1	TRBV5-6	once	TRBJ2-6	TGTGCCAGCAGCTTGAAGCCGGGACAGGCTGGGGCCAACGTCCTGACTTTC	CASSLKPGQAGANVLTF
-	TRBV24-1	-	TRBJ1-5	TGTGCCACCTCCGGGAAGAGCAATCAGCCCCAGCATTTT	CATSGKSNQPQHF
TRBD2	TRBV2	once	TRBJ2-1	TGTGCCAGCAGTGACCCCTCGACTAGCGGCTCCTACAATGAGCAGTTCTTC	CASSDPSTSGSYNEQFF
TRBD1	TRBV10-2	-	TRBJ2-1	TGCGCCAGCAGTAGCAGGACAGGGGGCACTGAGCAGTTCTTC	CASSSRTGGTEQFF
-	TRBV7-2	once	TRBJ2-3	TGTGCCAGCAGCTTATGGACTACACTCACAGATACGCAGTATTTT	CASSLWTTLTDTQYF
-	TRBV29-1	-	TRBJ1-2	TGCAGCGTTGAATTTGGGGCAGGCCAAGGCTACACCTTC	CSVEFGAGQGYTF
-	TRBV9	once	TRBJ2-7	TGTGCCAGCAGCGTGGGCCCGACAGACTCCTACGAGCAGTACTTC	CASSVGPTDSYEQYF
TRBD1	TRBV9	-	TRBJ1-2	TGTGCCAGCAGCGGGACAGGGGATGGCTACACCTTC	CASSGTGDGYTF
TRBD2	TRBV27	-	TRBJ2-7	TGTGCCAGCAGTTATTCCGCGGGAGGGTCCTACGAGCAGTACTTC	CASSYSAGGSYEQYF
TRBD1	TRBV28	-	TRBJ2-7	TGTGCCAGCAACCCTAGGGACAGACTAAGGTCCTTCCACGAGCAGTACTTC	CASNPRDRLRSFHEQYF
-	TRBV9	-	TRBJ1-5	TGTGCCAGCAGCGTAGGGAGTTCGGGCAATCAGCCCCAGCATTTT	CASSVGSSGNQPQHF
-	TRBV5-4	-	TRBJ1-1	TGTGCCAGCAGCTTGAGCGGATGGTACACTGAAGCTTTCTTT	CASSLSGWYTEAFF
-	TRBV11-3	-	TRBJ2-1	TGTGCCAGCAGCTTCGGGGACGGGAGAACACACAATGAGCAGTTCTTC	CASSFGDGRTHNEQFF
-	TRBV30	-	TRBJ2-5	TGTGCCTGGAGCGACTATTTGGGGACCCAGTACTTC	CAWSDYLGTQYF
-	TRBV6-5	-	TRBJ2-7	TGTGCCAGCAGAATGGACATTACCTACGAGCAGTACTTC	CASRMDITYEQYF
TRBD1	TRBV6-5	-	TRBJ1-2	TGTGCCAGCAACCCAGGGGGACGGGGCTACACCTTC	CASNPGGRGYTF
TRBD2	TRBV6-5	-	TRBJ2-7	TGTGCCAGCAGTTACTCAACTAGCGGGCTTTACGAGCAGTACTTC	CASSYSTSGLYEQYF
TRBD1	TRBV5-4	-	TRBJ1-2	TGTGCCAGCAGCTTGGGGCAGGGGGCGCGAAAATATGGCTACACCTTC	CASSLGQGARKYGYTF
-	TRBV27	-	TRBJ1-1	TGTGCCAGCAGTTTTTATGCCGACCCAGGGATGCCGGGCACTGAAGCTTTCTTT	CASSFYADPGMPGTEAFF
TRBD1	TRBV30	-	TRBJ1-2	TGTGCCTGGGAAGACAGGGAAAAGGGGGTGTATGGCTACACCTTC	CAWEDREKGVYGYTF
-	TRBV18	once	TRBJ2-7	TGTGCCAGCTCACCACAGGAGATCTACGAGCAGTACTTC	CASSPQEIYEQYF
TRBD1	TRBV7-2	-	TRBJ2-5	TGTGCCAGCAGCTGGGACAGGGAGACCCAGTACTTC	CASSWDRETQYF
-	TRBV6-1	once	TRBJ2-2	TGTGCCAGCAGTGAAGAGGACGGACTGTCTTCCCGGAACACCGGGGAGCTGTTTTTT	CASSEEDGLSSRNTGELFF
TRBD2	TRBV6-5	-	TRBJ2-7	TGTGCCAGCAGTCACGGACTAGCGGGGGCCTACGAGCAGTACTTC	CASSHGLAGAYEQYF
-	TRBV10-2	-	TRBJ2-1	TGCGCCAGCAGTGAGAGTTCGGTTCGGTACAATGAGCAGTTCTTC	CASSESSVRYNEQFF
TRBD2	TRBV25-1	-	TRBJ2-3	TGTGCCAGCAGTCTAGCGGGAGGGATTAGGACAGATACGCAGTATTTT	CASSLAGGIRTDTQYF
-	TRBV7-6	-	TRBJ2-7	TGTGCCAGCAGCTTAGATAGGGCATGGGGCGACGAGCAGTACTTC	CASSLDRAWGDEQYF
TRBD2	TRBV3-1/TRBV3-2	-	TRBJ2-3	TGTGCCAGCAGCCAAGCACTAGCGACCGGCACAGATACGCAGTATTTT	CASSQALATGTDTQYF